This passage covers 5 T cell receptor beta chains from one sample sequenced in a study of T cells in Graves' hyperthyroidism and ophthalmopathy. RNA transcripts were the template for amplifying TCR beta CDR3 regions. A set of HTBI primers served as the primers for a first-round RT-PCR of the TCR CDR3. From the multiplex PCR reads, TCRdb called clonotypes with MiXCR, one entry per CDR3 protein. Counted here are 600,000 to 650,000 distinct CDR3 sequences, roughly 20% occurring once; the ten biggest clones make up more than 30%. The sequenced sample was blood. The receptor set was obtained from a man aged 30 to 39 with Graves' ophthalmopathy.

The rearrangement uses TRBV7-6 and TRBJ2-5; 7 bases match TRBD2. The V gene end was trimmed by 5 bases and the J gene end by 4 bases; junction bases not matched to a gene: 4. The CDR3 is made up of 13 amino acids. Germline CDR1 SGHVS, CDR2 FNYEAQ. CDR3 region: CASSGGSGETQYF. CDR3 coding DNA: TGTGCCAGCAGCGGCGGGAGTGGAGAGACCCAGTACTTC.

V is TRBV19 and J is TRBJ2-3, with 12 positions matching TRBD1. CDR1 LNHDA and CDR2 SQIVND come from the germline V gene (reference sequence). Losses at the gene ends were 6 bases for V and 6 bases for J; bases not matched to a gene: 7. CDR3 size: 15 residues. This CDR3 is CASSTGQGATDTQYF. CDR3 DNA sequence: TGTGCCAGTAGCACGGGACAGGGGGCGACGGATACGCAGTATTTT.

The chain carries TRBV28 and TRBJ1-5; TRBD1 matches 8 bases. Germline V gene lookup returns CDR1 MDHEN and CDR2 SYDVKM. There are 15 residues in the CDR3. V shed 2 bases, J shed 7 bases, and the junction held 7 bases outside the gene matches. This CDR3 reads CASSLGRGRGQPQHF. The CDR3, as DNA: TGTGCCAGCAGTTTAGGCAGGGGGCGCGGGCAGCCCCAGCATTTT.

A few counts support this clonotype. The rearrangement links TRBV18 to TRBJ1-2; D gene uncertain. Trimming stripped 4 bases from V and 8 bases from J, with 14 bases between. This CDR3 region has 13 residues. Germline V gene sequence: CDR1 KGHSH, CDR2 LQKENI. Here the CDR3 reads CASSLDDRGGYTF. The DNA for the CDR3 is TGTGCCAGCTCACTAGACGACCGGGGAGGCTACACCTTC.

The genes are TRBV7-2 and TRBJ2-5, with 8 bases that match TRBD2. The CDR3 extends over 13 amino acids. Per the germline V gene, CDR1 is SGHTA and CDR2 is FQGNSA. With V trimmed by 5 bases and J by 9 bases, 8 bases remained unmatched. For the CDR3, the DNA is TGTGCCAGCAGCCCACGTCGGCGGGGGGCCCAGTACTTC. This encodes CASSPRRRGAQYF.